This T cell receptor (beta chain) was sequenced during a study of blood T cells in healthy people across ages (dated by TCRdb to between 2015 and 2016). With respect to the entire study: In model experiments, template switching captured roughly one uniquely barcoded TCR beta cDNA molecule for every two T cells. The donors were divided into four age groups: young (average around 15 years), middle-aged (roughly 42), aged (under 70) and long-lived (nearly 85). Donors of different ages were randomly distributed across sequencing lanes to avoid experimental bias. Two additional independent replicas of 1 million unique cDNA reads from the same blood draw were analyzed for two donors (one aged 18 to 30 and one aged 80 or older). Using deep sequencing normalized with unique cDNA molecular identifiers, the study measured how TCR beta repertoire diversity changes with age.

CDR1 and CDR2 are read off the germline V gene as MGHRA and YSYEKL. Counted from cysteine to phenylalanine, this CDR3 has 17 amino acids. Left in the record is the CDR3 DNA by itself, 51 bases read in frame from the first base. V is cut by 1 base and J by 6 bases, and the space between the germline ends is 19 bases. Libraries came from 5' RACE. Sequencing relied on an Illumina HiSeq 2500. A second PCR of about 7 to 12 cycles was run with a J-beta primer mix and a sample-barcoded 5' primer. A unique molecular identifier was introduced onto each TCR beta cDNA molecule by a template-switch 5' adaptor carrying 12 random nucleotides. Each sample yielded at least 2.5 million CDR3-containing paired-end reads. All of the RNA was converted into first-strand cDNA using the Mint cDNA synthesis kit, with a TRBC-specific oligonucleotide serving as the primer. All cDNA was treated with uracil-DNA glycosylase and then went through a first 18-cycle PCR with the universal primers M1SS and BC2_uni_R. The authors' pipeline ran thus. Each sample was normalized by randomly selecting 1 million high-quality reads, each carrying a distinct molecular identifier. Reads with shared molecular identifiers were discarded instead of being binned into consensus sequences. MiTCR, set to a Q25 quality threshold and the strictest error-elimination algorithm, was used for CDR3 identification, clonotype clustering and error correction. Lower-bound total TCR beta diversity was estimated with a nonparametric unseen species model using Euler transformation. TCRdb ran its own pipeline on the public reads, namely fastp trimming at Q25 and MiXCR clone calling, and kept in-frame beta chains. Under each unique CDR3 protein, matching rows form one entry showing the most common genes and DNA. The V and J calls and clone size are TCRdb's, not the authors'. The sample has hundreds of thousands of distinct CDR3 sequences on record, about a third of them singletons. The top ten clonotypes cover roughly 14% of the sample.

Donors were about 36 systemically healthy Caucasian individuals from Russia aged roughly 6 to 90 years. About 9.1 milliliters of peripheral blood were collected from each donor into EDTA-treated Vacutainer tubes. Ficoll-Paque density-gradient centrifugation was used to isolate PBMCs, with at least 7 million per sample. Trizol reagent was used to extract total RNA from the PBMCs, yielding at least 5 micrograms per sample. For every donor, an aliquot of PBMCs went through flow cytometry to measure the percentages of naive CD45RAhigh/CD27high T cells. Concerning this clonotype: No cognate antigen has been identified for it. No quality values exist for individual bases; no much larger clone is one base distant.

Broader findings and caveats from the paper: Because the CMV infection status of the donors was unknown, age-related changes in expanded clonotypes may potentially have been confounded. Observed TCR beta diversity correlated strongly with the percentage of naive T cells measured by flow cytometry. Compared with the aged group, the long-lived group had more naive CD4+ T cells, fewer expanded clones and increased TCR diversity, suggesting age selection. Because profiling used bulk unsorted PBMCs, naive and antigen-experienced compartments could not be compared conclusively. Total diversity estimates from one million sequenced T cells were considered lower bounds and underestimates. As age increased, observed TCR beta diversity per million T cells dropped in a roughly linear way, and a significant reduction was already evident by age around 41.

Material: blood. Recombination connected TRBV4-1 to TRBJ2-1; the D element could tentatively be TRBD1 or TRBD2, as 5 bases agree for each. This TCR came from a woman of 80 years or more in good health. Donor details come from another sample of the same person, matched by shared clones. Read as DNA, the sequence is TGCGCCAGCAGCCAAGGGGTATGGGGGTTGGTGTGCAATGAGCAGTTCTTC. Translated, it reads CASSQGVWGLVCNEQFF.